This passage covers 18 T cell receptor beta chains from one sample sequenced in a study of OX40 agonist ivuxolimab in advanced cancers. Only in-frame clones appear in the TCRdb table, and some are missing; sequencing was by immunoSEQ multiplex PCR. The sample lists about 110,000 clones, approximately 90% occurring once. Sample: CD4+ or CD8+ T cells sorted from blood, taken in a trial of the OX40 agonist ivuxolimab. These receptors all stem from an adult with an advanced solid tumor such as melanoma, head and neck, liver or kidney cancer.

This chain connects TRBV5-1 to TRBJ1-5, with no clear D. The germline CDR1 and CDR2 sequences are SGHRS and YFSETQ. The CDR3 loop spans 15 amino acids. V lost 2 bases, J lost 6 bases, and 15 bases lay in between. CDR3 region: CASSFDGTWGQPQHF. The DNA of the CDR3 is TGCGCCAGCAGCTTCGACGGCACTTGGGGTCAGCCCCAGCATTTT.

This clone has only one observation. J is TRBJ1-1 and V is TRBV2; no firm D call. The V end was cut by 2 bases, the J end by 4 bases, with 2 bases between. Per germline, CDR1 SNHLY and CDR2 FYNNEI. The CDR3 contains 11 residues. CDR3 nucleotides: TGTGCCAGCAGTGAATCCACTGAAGCTTTCTTT. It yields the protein CASSESTEAFF.

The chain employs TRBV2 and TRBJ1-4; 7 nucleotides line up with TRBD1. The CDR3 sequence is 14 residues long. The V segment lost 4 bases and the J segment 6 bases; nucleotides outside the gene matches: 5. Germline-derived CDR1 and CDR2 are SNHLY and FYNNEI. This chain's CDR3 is CASSANRGYEKLFF. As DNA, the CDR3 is TGTGCCAGCAGTGCCAACAGGGGCTATGAAAAACTGTTTTTT.

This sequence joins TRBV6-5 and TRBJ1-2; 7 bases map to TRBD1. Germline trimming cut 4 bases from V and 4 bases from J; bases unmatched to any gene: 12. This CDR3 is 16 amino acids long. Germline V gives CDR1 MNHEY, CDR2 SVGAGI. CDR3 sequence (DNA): TGTGCCAGCAGTTTCATCTCGACAGGGTTCGCCTATGGCTACACCTTC. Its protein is CASSFISTGFAYGYTF.

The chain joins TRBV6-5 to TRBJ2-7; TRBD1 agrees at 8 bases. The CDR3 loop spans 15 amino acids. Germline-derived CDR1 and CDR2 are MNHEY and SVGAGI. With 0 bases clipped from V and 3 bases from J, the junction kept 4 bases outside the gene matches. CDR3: CASSYSRGRYYEQYF. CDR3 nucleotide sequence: TGTGCCAGCAGTTACTCCAGGGGGCGGTACTACGAGCAGTACTTC.

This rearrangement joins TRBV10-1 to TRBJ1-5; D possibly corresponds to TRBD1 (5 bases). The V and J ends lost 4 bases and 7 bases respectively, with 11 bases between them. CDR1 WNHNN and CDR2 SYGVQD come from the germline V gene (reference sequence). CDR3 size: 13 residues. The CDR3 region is CASSGGVQQPQHF. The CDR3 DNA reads TGCGCCAGCAGTGGGGGGGTCCAACAGCCCCAGCATTTT.

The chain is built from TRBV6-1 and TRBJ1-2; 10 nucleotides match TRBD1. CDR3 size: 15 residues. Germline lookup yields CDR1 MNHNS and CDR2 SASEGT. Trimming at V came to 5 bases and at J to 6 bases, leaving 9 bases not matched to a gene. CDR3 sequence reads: CASSSDRGHWNGYTF. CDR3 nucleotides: TGTGCCAGCAGTAGCGACAGGGGGCACTGGAATGGCTACACCTTC.

This chain's CDR3 is CASTRTGGMNTEAFF. The CDR3 DNA sequence: TGTGCCAGCACAAGGACAGGGGGCATGAACACTGAAGCTTTCTTT. This chain joins TRBV2 and TRBJ1-1, with 11 bases fitting TRBD1. The J segment lost 0 bases and the V segment lost 7 bases, leaving 4 bases of the junction unmatched. The length of the CDR3 is 15 residues. Germline V CDR1 and CDR2: SNHLY, FYNNEI.

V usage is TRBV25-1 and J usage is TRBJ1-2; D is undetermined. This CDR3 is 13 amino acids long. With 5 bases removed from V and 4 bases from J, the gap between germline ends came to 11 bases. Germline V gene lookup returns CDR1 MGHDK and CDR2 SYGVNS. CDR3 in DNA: TGTGCCAGCAGTACAATTTCCGCCTATGGCTACACCTTC. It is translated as CASSTISAYGYTF.

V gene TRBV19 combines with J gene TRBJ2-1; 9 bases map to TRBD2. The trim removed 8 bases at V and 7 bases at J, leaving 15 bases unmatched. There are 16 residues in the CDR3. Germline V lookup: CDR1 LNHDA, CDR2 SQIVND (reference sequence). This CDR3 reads CASRRRASGNNNEQFF. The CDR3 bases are TGTGCCAGTCGGCGGAGGGCTAGCGGGAACAATAATGAGCAGTTCTTC.

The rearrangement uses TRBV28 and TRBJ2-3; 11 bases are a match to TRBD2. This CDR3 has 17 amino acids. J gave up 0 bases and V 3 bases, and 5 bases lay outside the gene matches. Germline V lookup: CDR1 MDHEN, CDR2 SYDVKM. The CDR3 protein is CASSFPRLAGSTDTQYF. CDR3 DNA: TGTGCCAGCAGTTTTCCCCGACTAGCGGGGAGCACAGATACGCAGTATTTT.

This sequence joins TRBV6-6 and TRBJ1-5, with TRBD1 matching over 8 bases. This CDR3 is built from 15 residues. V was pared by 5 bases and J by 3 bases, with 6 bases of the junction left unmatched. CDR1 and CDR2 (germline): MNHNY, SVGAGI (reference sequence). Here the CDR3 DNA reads TGTGCCAGCAGTGTACCGACAGGGGACAATCAGCCCCAGCATTTT. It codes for CASSVPTGDNQPQHF.

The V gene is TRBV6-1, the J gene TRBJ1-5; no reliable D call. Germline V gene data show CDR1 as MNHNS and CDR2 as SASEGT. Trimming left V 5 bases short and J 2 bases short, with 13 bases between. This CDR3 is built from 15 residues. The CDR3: CASSSGEMGNQPQHF. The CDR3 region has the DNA TGTGCCAGCAGTTCCGGGGAGATGGGCAATCAGCCCCAGCATTTT.

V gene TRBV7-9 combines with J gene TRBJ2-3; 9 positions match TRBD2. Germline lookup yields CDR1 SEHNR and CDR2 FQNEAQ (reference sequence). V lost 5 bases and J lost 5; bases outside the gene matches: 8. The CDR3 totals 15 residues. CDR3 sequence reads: CASSESGRRGDTQYF. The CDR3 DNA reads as TGTGCCAGCAGCGAAAGCGGGAGGAGGGGAGATACGCAGTATTTT.

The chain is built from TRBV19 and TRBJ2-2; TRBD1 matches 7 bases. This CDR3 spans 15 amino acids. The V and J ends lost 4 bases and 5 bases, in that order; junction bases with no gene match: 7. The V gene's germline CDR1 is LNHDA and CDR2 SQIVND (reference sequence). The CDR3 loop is CASSNLGTVTGELFF. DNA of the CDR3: TGTGCCAGTAGTAACCTCGGGACAGTAACCGGGGAGCTGTTTTTT.

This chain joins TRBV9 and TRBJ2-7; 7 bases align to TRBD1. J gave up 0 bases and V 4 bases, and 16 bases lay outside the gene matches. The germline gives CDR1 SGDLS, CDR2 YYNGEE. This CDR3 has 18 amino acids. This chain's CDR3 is CASSPQTGSSIFSYEQYF. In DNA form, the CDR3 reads TGTGCCAGCAGCCCTCAGACAGGGAGTTCCATATTCTCCTACGAGCAGTACTTC. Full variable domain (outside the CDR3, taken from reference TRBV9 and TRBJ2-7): DSGVTQTPKHLITATGQRVTLRCSPRSGDLSVYWYQQSLDQGLQFLIQYYNGEERAKGNILERFSAQQFPDLHSELNLSSLELGDSALYFCASSPQTGSSIFSYEQYFGPGTRLTVT.

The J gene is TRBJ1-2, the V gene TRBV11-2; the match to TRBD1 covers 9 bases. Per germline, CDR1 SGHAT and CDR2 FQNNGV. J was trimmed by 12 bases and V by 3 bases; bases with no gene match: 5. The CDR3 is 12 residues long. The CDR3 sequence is CASSFDGTGNTF. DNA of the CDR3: TGTGCCAGCAGCTTCGACGGGACAGGGAACACCTTC.

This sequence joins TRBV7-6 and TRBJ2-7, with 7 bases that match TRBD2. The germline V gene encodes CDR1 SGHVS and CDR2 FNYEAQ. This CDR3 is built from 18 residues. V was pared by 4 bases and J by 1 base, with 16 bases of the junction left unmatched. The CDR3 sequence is CASSWWGGSGAPSYEQYF. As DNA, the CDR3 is TGTGCCAGCAGCTGGTGGGGGGGGAGCGGGGCACCATCCTACGAGCAGTACTTC.